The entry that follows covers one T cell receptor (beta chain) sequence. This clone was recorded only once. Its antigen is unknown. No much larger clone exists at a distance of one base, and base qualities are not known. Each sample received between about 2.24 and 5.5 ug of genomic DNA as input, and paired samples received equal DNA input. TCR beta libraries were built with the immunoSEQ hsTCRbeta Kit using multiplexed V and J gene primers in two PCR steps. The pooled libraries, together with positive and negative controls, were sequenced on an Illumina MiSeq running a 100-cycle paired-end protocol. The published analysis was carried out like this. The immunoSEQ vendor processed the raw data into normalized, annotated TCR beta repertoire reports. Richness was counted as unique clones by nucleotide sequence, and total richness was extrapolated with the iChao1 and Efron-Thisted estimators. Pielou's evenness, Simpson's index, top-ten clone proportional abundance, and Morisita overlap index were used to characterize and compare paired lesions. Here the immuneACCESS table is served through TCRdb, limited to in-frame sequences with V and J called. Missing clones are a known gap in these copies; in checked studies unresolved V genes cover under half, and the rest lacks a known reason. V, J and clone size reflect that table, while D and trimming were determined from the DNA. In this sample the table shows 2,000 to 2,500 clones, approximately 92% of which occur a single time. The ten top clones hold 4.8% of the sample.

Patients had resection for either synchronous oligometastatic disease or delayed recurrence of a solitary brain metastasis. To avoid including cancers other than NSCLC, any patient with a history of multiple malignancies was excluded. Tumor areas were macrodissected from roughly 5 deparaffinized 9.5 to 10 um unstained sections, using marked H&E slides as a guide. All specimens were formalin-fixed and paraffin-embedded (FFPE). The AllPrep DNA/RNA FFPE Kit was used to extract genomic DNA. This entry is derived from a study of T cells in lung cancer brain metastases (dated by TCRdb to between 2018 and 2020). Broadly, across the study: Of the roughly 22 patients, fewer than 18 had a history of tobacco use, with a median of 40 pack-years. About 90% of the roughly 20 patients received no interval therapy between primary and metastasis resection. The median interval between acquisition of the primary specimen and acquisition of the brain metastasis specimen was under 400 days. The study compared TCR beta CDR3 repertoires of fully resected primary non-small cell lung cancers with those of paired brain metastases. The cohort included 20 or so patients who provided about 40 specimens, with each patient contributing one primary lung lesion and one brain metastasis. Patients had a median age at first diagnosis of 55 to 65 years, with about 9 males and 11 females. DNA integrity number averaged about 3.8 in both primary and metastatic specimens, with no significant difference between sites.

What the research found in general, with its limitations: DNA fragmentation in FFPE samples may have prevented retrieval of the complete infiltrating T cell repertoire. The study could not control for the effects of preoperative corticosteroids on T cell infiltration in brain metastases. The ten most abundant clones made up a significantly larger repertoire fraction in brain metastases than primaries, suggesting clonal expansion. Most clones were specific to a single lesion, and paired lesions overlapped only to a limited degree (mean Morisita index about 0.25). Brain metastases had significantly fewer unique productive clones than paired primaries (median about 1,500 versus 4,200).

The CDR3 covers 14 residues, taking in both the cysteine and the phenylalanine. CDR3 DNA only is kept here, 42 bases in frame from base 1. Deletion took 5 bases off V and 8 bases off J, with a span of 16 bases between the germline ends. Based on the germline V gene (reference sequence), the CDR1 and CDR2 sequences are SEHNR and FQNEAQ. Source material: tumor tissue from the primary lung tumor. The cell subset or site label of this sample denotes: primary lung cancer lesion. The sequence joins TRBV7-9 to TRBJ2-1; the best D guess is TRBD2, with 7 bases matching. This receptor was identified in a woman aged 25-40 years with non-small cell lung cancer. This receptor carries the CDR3 CASSTDRGAHEQFF. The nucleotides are TGTGCCAGCAGCACCGACCGGGGGGCCCATGAGCAGTTCTTC.